This entry concerns a single TCR beta chain. No antigen is known for it. Extracted RNA was reverse transcribed into cDNA, the sequencing template. Method: immunoSEQ multiplex PCR; TCRdb's copy keeps in-frame clones and lacks some. The repertoire includes approximately 31,000 clones, about 80% of them detected once, and 19% sits in the top ten. These data come from a study of CD8+ T cells in alopecia areata. Germline CDR1 and CDR2: MDHEN and SYDVKM. The CDR3 totals 11 residues. Trimming left V 8 bases short and J 5 bases short, with 6 bases between. Study-wide points: Sequencing of scalp tissue also captures the resident alphabeta T cells of normal skin. Clonality in lesional scalp, especially alopecia totalis/universalis, exceeded that of normal scalp.

The chain employs TRBV28 and TRBJ2-2; the D is unclear. The sequencing sample was made of NKG2D-low CD8+ T cells sorted from blood. The TCR originated in a human donor with alopecia areata. CDR3 DNA sequence: TGTGCCAGCCACGATACCGGGGAGCTGTTTTTT. Protein: CASHDTGELFF.